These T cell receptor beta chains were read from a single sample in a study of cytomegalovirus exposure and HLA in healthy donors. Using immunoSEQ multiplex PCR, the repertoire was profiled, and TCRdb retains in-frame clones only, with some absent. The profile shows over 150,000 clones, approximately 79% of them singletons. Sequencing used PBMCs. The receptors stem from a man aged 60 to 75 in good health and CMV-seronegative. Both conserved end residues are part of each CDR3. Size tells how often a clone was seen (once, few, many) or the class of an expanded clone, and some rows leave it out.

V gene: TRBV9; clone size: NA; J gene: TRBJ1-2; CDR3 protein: CASSSLEGAEGYTF
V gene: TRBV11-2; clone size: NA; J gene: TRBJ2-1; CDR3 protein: CASSSNGGEQFF
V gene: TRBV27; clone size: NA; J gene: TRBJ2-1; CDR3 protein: CASSSGRSGGFREQFF
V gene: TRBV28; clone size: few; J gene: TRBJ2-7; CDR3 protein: CASSTTGGDYEQYF
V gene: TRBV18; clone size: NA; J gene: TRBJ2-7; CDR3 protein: CASSPGSTGGVEQYF
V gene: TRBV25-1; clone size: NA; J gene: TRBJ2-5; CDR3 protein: CASGLAGGRRETQYF
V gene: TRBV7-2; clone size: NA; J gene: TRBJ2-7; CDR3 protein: CASSLGAGGTPQEYF
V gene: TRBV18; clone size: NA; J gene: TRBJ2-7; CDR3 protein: CASSPFDGSQGSEQYF
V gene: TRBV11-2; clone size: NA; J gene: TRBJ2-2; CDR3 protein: CASSLVFRTDTGELFF
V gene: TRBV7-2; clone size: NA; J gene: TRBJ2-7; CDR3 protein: CASSRRTSYEQYF